Listed here are 24 T cell receptor beta chains from one sample, sequenced in a study of cytomegalovirus exposure and HLA in healthy donors. The PCR had 60 Vbeta and 13 Jbeta primers. Generated by immunoSEQ multiplex PCR, the TCRdb table keeps only in-frame clones and is missing some. This table holds fewer than 200,000 clones, more than 75% found once. The sequenced sample was PBMCs. The source is a man in his thirties or forties in good health and CMV-seropositive.

With respect to this clone: An end of the junction does not agree with germline; a read error may underlie this. The chain employs TRBV11-3 and TRBJ2-1; 9 nucleotides align to TRBD2. This CDR3 has 15 amino acids. The V gene's germline CDR1 is SGHNT and CDR2 YENEEA. This CDR3 is CASRLGGGRGHEQFF. The DNA for the CDR3 is TGTGCCAGCAGGTTAGGGGGCGGGAGGGGGCATGAGCAGTTCTTC.

J is TRBJ2-5 and V is TRBV15; the match to TRBD1 covers 7 bases. This CDR3 contains 14 residues. Trimming cost V 3 bases and J 7 bases; bases outside gene matches: 8. Germline V gene data show CDR1 as LNHNV and CDR2 as YYDKDF (reference sequence). CDR3 bases: TGTGCCACCAGCAGCAGACAGGGAGTAGGGACCCAGTACTTC. Its translation: CATSSRQGVGTQYF.

V usage is TRBV19 and J usage is TRBJ2-1; no firm D call. The V gene lost 3 bases and the J gene lost 4 bases, with 10 bases spanning the gap. Germline assignment: CDR1 LNHDA and CDR2 SQIVND (reference sequence). The CDR3 runs 14 residues. CDR3 loop: CASSITVAYNEQFF. CDR3 coding DNA: TGTGCCAGTAGTATCACAGTCGCTTACAATGAGCAGTTCTTC.

The chain has TRBV5-1 and TRBJ2-5, with a possible D match to TRBD2 (5 bases). The CDR3 is made up of 12 amino acids. In germline, CDR1 is SGHRS, CDR2 YFSETQ. V shed 4 bases and J shed 3 bases, with 7 bases lying between them. The CDR3 DNA follows: TGCGCCAGCAGCCCAGCGGAAGAGACCCAGTACTTC. Its translation: CASSPAEETQYF. Combining the CDR3 with reference TRBV5-1 and TRBJ2-5 gives the whole variable domain KAGVTQTPRYLIKTRGQQVTLSCSPISGHRSVSWYQQTPGQGLQFLFEYFSETQRNKGNFPGRFSGRQFSNSRSEMNVSTLELGDSALYLCASSPAEETQYFGPGTRLLVL.

The rearrangement joins TRBV5-6 to TRBJ2-1; 7 bases line up with TRBD2. Per germline, CDR1 SGHDT and CDR2 YYEEEE. V trimming: 0 bases; J trimming: 8 bases; junction bases outside the gene matches: 11. The CDR3 length is 16 residues. In DNA, the CDR3 is TGTGCCAGCAGCTTGGTCGGACTAGAATCTAGGTATGAGCAGTTCTTC. Protein: CASSLVGLESRYEQFF.

Only one count was recorded for this clone. The junction does not match germline at one end; this may be a read error. The V call is TRBV7-9, the J call TRBJ1-5; D is unclear. This CDR3 has 12 amino acids. CDR1 SEHNR and CDR2 FQNEAQ come from the germline V gene (reference sequence). The CDR3 reads CSSSLASESQHF. For the CDR3, the DNA is TGTTCCAGCAGCTTAGCCTCGGAGTCCCAGCATTTT.

This clone occurred a few times. The gene calls are TRBV4-1 and TRBJ1-1; the match to TRBD1 covers 11 bases. The CDR3 is made up of 14 amino acids. V lost 6 bases and J lost 8; bases outside the gene matches: 8. The germline CDR1 and CDR2 sequences are MGHRA and YSYEKL. The CDR3 is CASRFGTGGKEAFF. In DNA, the CDR3 is TGCGCCAGCAGATTTGGGACAGGGGGTAAGGAAGCTTTCTTT.

This sequence joins TRBV27 and TRBJ1-3; D is undetermined. The CDR3 contains 13 residues. Germline CDR1 reads MNHEY; CDR2 reads SMNVEV (reference sequence). Trimming removed 7 bases from V and 0 bases from J, with 7 bases in between. For the CDR3, the DNA is TGTGCCAGCAAACAGTCCTCTGGAAACACCATATATTTT. It encodes CASKQSSGNTIYF.

V gene TRBV15 combines with J gene TRBJ2-5; D uncertain. V was cut by 0 bases and J by 2 bases, with 7 bases left in between. The CDR3 totals 14 residues. From germline, CDR1 is LNHNV and CDR2 YYDKDF (reference sequence). The CDR3 bases are TGTGCCACCAGCAGAGATCGAGGACAAGAGACCCAGTACTTC. It translates to CATSRDRGQETQYF.

The gene calls are TRBV11-2 and TRBJ2-1, with a tentative D call TRBD2 (5 bases). V dropped 1 base and J dropped 4 bases, with 8 bases sitting between them. CDR1 and CDR2 from the germline V gene are SGHAT and FQNNGV. The CDR3 contains 14 residues. Written as DNA, the CDR3 is TGTGCCAGCAGCTTAGGAGGGTCGTACAATGAGCAGTTCTTC. This sequence encodes CASSLGGSYNEQFF.

This clone was detected once. The chain combines TRBV6-4 with TRBJ1-1; D remains unclear. Trimming removed 4 bases from V and 1 base from J, with 7 bases in between. The CDR3 spans 13 residues. The germline CDR1 and CDR2 sequences are MRHNA and SNTAGT. This CDR3 reads CASSVRSNTEAFF. CDR3 nucleotides: TGTGCCAGCAGTGTGAGATCGAACACTGAAGCTTTCTTT.

This chain joins TRBV5-1 and TRBJ2-7; D is perhaps TRBD2 (6 bases). The germline CDR1 and CDR2 sequences are SGHRS and YFSETQ. Trimming pared 0 bases from V and 5 bases from J, leaving 15 bases between. The CDR3 contains 15 residues. The CDR3 DNA is TGCGCCAGCAGCTTGGTAACGGGGGAGAAGCACGAGCAGTACTTC. It yields the protein CASSLVTGEKHEQYF.

This sequence joins TRBV4-3 and TRBJ1-6; possibly TRBD1 for D (5 bases). V gave up 4 bases and J gave up 5 bases, with 15 bases separating them. The V gene's germline CDR1 is LGHNA and CDR2 YSLEER. This CDR3 is 16 amino acids long. The CDR3 reads CASSPGNGADNSPLHF. CDR3 sequence (DNA): TGCGCCAGCAGCCCCGGAAATGGGGCGGATAATTCACCCCTCCACTTT.

To note about this clone: This specimen includes other DNA sequences encoding the same CDR3. The CDR3 region has the DNA TGTGCCAGCAGCCTCGGACAGGGAGTAGAATCAGAGACCCAGTACTTC. Its protein product is CASSLGQGVESETQYF. The chain joins TRBV7-9 to TRBJ2-5, with 8 bases aligning to TRBD1. Germline lookup yields CDR1 SEHNR and CDR2 FQNEAQ (reference sequence). Losses at the gene ends were 5 bases for V and 4 bases for J; bases not matched to a gene: 12. This CDR3 spans 16 amino acids.

A single count supports this clone. The chain links TRBV15 to TRBJ1-3; D may be TRBD1 (5 bases). Germline CDR1 LNHNV, CDR2 YYDKDF (reference sequence). The length of the CDR3 is 14 residues. Trimming removed 1 base at V and 5 bases at J, with 9 bases between. Written as DNA, the CDR3 is TGTGCCACCAGCAGAGCCGCAGGGCGAAACACCATATATTTT. This codes for CATSRAAGRNTIYF.

This sequence joins TRBV4-1 and TRBJ2-2; 10 bases are shared with TRBD2. Trimming took 4 bases from V and 1 from J; bases not matched to a gene: 6. The CDR3 covers 17 residues. Germline V gene sequence: CDR1 MGHRA, CDR2 YSYEKL. Here the CDR3 reads CASSPRGLAENTGELFF. DNA for the CDR3: TGCGCCAGCAGCCCGCGCGGACTAGCGGAGAACACCGGGGAGCTGTTTTTT.

The rearrangement uses TRBV6-1 and TRBJ2-5; D is perhaps TRBD1 (5 bases). Between the trimmed V and J ends, which lost 5 bases and 2 bases, there was a span of 12 bases. Germline V gives CDR1 MNHNS, CDR2 SASEGT. CDR3 length: 14 residues. For the CDR3, the DNA is TGTGCCAGCAGTCCAGCCGGACAACAAGAGACCCAGTACTTC. This encodes CASSPAGQQETQYF.

The rearrangement links TRBV19 to TRBJ2-1; perhaps TRBD1 as D (6 bases). With 1 base removed from V and 7 bases from J, the gap between germline ends came to 11 bases. CDR1 LNHDA and CDR2 SQIVND come from the germline V gene (reference sequence). The CDR3 sequence is 14 residues long. CDR3 loop: CASSIAGVENEQFF. The CDR3 DNA reads TGTGCCAGTAGTATAGCAGGGGTAGAGAATGAGCAGTTCTTC.

This clone is a singleton in its sample. The chain joins TRBV6-4 to TRBJ1-5; D gene uncertain. Germline V CDR1 and CDR2: MRHNA, SNTAGT. This CDR3 contains 18 residues. The V gene lost 0 bases and the J gene lost 3 bases, with 18 bases spanning the gap. CDR3 in amino acids: CASSDSSGEVGNNQPQHF. CDR3 bases: TGTGCCAGCAGTGACTCAAGTGGGGAGGTTGGCAACAATCAGCCCCAGCATTTT.

The chain recombines TRBV5-6 with TRBJ2-5, with TRBD2 matching over 8 bases. V dropped 3 bases and J dropped 1; count of bases not matched to a gene: 2. The CDR3 spans 14 residues. Per the germline V gene, CDR1 is SGHDT and CDR2 is YYEEEE. In nucleotides, the CDR3 is TGTGCCAGCAGCTCCAGCGGGGGCCAAGAGACCCAGTACTTC. It encodes CASSSSGGQETQYF.

The V call is TRBV4-1, the J call TRBJ2-1; no firm D call. This CDR3 spans 12 amino acids. In germline, CDR1 is MGHRA, CDR2 YSYEKL. Trimming pared 4 bases from V and 15 bases from J, leaving 16 bases between. CDR3 amino acids: CASSPPASGLFF. CDR3 bases: TGCGCCAGCAGCCCCCCGGCTAGTGGTCTGTTCTTC.

This clone was observed a few times. The chain links TRBV27 to TRBJ1-4, with TRBD1 identical over 8 bases. The V segment lost 5 bases and the J segment 2 bases; nucleotides outside the gene matches: 4. Per germline, CDR1 MNHEY and CDR2 SMNVEV (reference sequence). This CDR3 region has 15 residues. The CDR3: CASSGPGGTNEKLFF. CDR3 DNA: TGTGCCAGCAGTGGCCCAGGGGGCACTAATGAAAAACTGTTTTTT.

The chain has TRBV7-9 and TRBJ1-5; D may be TRBD1 (6 bases). The CDR3 is 11 residues long. V lost 4 bases and J 10 bases, leaving 8 bases between the germline ends. Germline CDR1 is SEHNR and CDR2 is FQNEAQ (reference sequence). The CDR3 bases are TGTGCCAGCAGCTCACAGGGTCCCCAGCATTTT. This gives the protein CASSSQGPQHF.

The V call is TRBV23-1, the J call TRBJ2-1; the match to TRBD2 covers 10 bases. TRBV23-1 is identified as an open reading frame with a role that is uncertain. The CDR3 consists of 19 residues. Trimming at V came to 0 bases and at J to 3 bases, leaving 11 bases not matched to a gene. The CDR3 coding sequence is TGCGCCAGCAGTCAATCGCGTTGTAGTAGCGGGAGGAACTACAATGAGCAGTTCTTC. This encodes CASSQSRCSSGRNYNEQFF.